This TCR beta chain appears in the sequencing data of a study of Graves' ophthalmopathy and Graves' hyperthyroidism. The diagnosis was founded upon clinical symptoms, serum thyroxine, TRAb, thyroid ultrasound and orbital computed tomography. RNA transcripts yielded amplified TCR beta CDR3 regions. Second-round multiplex PCR followed a first-round RT-PCR using HTBI primers. TCRdb redid the calling of the multiplex PCR reads with MiXCR, one entry per CDR3 protein. In the table there are about 220,000 distinct CDR3 sequences, 20% to 25% of which are singletons. This clonotype was found many times. The junction had 1 base not matched to a gene; V was cut back by 5 bases and J by 0 bases. Per germline, CDR1 DFQATT and CDR2 SNEGSKA (reference sequence). There are 13 residues in the CDR3.

The specimen was peripheral blood. This receptor was identified in a woman aged 45-59 years with Graves' ophthalmopathy. V gene TRBV20-1 combines with J gene TRBJ2-7; 10 bases match TRBD2. The CDR3 is CSAWTSGSYEQYF. The DNA of the CDR3 is TGCAGTGCTTGGACTAGCGGCTCCTACGAGCAGTACTTC.